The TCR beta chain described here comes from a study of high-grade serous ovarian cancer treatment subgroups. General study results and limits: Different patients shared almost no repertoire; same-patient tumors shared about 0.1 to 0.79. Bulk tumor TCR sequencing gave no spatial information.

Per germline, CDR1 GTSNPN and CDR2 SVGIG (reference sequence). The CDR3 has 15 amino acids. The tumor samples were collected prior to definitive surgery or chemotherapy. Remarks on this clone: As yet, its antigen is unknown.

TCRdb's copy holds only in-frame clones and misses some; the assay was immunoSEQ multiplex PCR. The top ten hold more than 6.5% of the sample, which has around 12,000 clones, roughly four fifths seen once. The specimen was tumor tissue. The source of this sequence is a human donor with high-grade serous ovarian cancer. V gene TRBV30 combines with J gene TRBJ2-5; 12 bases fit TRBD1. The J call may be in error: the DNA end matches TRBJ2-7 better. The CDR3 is CAWSAWDRGLYEQYF. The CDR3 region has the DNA TGTGCCTGGAGCGCATGGGACAGGGGGCTATACGAGCAGTACTTC.